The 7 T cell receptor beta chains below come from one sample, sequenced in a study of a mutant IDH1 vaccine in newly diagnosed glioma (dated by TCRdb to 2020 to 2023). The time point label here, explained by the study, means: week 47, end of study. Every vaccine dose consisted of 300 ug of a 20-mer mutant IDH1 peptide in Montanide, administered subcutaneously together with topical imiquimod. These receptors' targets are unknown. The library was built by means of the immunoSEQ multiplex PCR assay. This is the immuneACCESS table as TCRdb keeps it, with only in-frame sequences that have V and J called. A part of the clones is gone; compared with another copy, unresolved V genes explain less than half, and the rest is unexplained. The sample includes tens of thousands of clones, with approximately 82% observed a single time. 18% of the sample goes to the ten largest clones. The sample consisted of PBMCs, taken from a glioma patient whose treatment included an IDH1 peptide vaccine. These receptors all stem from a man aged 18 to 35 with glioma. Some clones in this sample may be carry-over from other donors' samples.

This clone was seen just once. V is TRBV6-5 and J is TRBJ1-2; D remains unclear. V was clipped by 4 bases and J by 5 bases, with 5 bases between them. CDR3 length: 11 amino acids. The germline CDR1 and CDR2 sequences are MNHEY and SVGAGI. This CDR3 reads CASSWGYGYTF. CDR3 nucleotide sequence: TGTGCCAGCAGTTGGGGATATGGCTACACCTTC.

CDR3 sequence: CASSTQGQQDYGYTF. CDR3 nucleotides: TGTGCCAGCAGCACCCAGGGACAGCAAGACTATGGCTACACCTTC. V gene TRBV11-2 combines with J gene TRBJ1-2; 7 bases align to TRBD1. Germline V gene data show CDR1 as SGHAT and CDR2 as FQNNGV. Unmatched junction bases numbered 9, after V lost 5 bases and J lost 3 bases. This CDR3 contains 15 residues.

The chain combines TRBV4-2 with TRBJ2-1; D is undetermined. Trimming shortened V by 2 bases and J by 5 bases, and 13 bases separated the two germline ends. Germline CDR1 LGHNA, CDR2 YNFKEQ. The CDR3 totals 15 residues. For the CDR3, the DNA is TGTGCCAGCAGCCAACCCTACGGACCGAACAATGAGCAGTTCTTC. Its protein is CASSQPYGPNNEQFF.

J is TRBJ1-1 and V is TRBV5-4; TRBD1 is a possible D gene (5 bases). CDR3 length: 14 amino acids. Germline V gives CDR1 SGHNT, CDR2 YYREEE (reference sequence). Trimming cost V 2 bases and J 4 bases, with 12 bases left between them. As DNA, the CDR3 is TGTGCCAGCAGCTTTCCCCAGGGAGGCACTGAAGCTTTCTTT. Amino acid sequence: CASSFPQGGTEAFF.

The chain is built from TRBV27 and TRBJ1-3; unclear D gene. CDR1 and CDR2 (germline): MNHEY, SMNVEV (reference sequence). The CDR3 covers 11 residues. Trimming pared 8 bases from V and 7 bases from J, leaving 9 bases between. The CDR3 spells CASGTRNTIYF. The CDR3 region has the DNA TGTGCCAGCGGAACCCGGAACACCATATATTTT.

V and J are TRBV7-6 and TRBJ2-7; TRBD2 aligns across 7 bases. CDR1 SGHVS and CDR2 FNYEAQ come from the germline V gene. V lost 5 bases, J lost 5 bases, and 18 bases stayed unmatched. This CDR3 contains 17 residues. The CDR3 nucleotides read TGTGCCAGCAGCCTCGCCCCTAGCGGCTCTTGGGAGGACGAGCAGTACTTC. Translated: CASSLAPSGSWEDEQYF.

CDR3 amino acids: CASSDGTAIGNTIYF. The DNA for the CDR3 is TGCGCCAGCAGCGACGGGACAGCCATTGGAAACACCATATATTTT. The genes are TRBV5-1 and TRBJ1-3; 7 bases agree with TRBD1. Germline CDR1 and CDR2: SGHRS and YFSETQ. V lost 4 bases and J lost 3; bases outside the gene matches: 7. CDR3 size: 15 residues.